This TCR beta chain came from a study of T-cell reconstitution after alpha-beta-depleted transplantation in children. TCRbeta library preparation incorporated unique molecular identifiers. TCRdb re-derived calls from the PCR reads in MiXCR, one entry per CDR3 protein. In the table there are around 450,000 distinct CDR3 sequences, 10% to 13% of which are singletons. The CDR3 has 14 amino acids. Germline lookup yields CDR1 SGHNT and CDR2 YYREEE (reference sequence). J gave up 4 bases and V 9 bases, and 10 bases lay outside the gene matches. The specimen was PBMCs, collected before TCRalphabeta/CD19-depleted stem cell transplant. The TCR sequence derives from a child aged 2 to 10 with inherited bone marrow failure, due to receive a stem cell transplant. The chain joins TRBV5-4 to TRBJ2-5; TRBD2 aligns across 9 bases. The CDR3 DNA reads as TGTGCCACCAACAAGCGGGAGGAGAGAGAGACCCAGTACTTC. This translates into CATNKREERETQYF.